This T cell receptor beta chain is from a study of blood T cell repertoires in COVID-19. Per the original data handling: Researchers report that nucleated cell counts were estimated from reference gene primer amplification. TCRdb keeps only in-frame clones here, not all; method: immunoSEQ multiplex PCR. That table supplies the V and J calls and clone size; D and trimming were determined from the DNA. The repertoire includes 190,000 or so clones, about 81% of them detected once, and about 9% sits in the top ten. Each participant's cohort was designated according to participant-reported clinical history. All recovered Cohort 3 donors got two negative PCRs, got clearance, or saw symptom resolution. Germline V gene sequence: CDR1 SGHVS, CDR2 FQNEAQ. The CDR3 consists of 16 residues. The ends were cut back, 2 bases at V and 0 bases at J, with 11 bases in the middle.

The sample comprised PBMCs or T cells enriched from blood (not recorded which). The J gene is TRBJ2-1, the V gene TRBV7-8; TRBD1 might be the D (5 bases). This TCR came from a man aged 40-55 years who had recovered from COVID-19. The CDR3 DNA sequence: TGTGCCAGCAGCTTAAGGGGTTGGAGCTCCTACAATGAGCAGTTCTTC. Residues: CASSLRGWSSYNEQFF.